The clone carrying this TCR beta chain was seen many times. The antigen remains unidentified. The sequenced fragment ends 3 residues before the CDR3 boundary, so the rest is inferred from the germline J gene. There are 14 residues in the CDR3. V was shortened by 8 bases and J by 1 base, with 14 bases between the two germline ends. From germline, CDR1 is KGHSH and CDR2 LQKENI. These data are taken from a study of T cell clonality in common variable immunodeficiency. Study-wide findings and caveats: CVID patient heterogeneity limited repertoire-clinical complication correlations. Shared TCRbeta clones were fewer between CVID subjects than controls. CVID subjects showed higher TCRbeta clonality than healthy controls.

Both groups were predominantly of Caucasian heritage. Using immunoSEQ multiplex PCR, the repertoire was profiled, and TCRdb retains in-frame clones only, with some absent. There are about 66,000 clones in the sample, none observed a single time. The TCR comes from a person aged 18-69 years in good health. The chain combines TRBV18 with TRBJ1-1; perhaps TRBD1 as D (5 bases). Sequenced input: peripheral blood mononuclear cells. CDR3 amino acids: CASLRGEANTEAFF. The DNA read from the CDR3 is TGTGCCAGCCTCCGGGGGGAGGCGAACACTGAA. The whole variable domain, remainder taken from reference TRBV18 and TRBJ1-1, is NAGVMQNPRHLVRRRGQEARLRCSPMKGHSHVYWYRQLPEEGLKFMVYLQKENIIDESGMPKERFSAEFPKEGPSILRIQQVVRGDSAAYFCASLRGEANTEAFFGQGTRLTVV.